This T cell receptor (beta chain) was recorded in a study of immune characterization of retroperitoneal liposarcoma. MiXCR, applied by TCRdb to the PCR reads, yields one record per CDR3 protein. The profile shows approximately 9,300 distinct CDR3 sequences, 25% to 35% of them singletons. Trimming took 7 bases from V and 13 from J; bases not matched to a gene: 19. CDR3 size: 15 residues. The germline gives CDR1 MGHDK, CDR2 SYGVNS. This clonotype was observed a few times. The material sequenced was tumor tissue. The gene calls are TRBV25-1 and TRBJ2-1; 7 bases align to TRBD1. This receptor was taken from a male donor with retroperitoneal liposarcoma. The CDR3 protein is CASTPTGFGGETQFF. CDR3 nucleotide sequence: TGTGCCAGCACCCCGACAGGGTTTGGGGGAGAGACCCAGTTCTTC.